Here is one TCR beta chain with its context. Its specificity is not known. The sample originates from a study of chemoradiotherapy in HPV16-positive cancers. Study results and limitations: HPV-specific T cells were functionally defined from only a couple of HPV16-positive patients. HPV-responsive T-cell expansion during chemoradiotherapy was linked to improved recurrence-free survival in HPV16-positive patients.

Here immunoSEQ multiplex PCR was the method, and the copy in TCRdb shows in-frame clones only, minus some. Found here are fewer than 40,000 clones, around three quarters of them singletons; the top ten hold 3.5% to 4%. Germline assignment: CDR1 GTSNPN and CDR2 SVGIG (reference sequence). The CDR3 covers 13 residues. Trimming removed 0 bases at V and 5 bases at J, with 11 bases between. Here the sequenced sample was blood, taken from a patient who underwent chemoradiotherapy. V gene TRBV30 combines with J gene TRBJ2-7, with unresolved D. This TCR came from a human donor with HPV-associated anogenital cancer. The CDR3 bases are TGTGCCTGGAGTGTAGGCCAGGCTGACGAGCAGTACTTC. Translation: CAWSVGQADEQYF.